This T cell receptor beta chain appears in the sequencing data of a study of T-cell memory formation after mild COVID-19. TCRdb re-derived calls from the 5' RACE reads in MiXCR, one entry per CDR3 protein. The sample records fewer than 150,000 distinct CDR3 sequences, more than 15% being singletons. Overall study findings and caveats: Clones contracting over day 15 to 85 were CD4/CD8 balanced, with later expanders leaning CD4+.

Regarding this clonotype: Its antigen is unidentified.

The TCR was taken from a man younger than 35 who had mild COVID-19 (a few samples of this study predate the infection). Cell type and time point are not known. Source material: PBMCs or a T cell subset sorted from them (not recorded which).

CDR3 in amino acids: CARAGGPQETQYF. CDR3 DNA: TGTGCCAGGGCAGGGGGTCCCCAAGAGACCCAGTACTTC. J is TRBJ2-5 and V is TRBV2; the match to TRBD1 covers 7 bases. The ends lost 9 bases at V and 1 base at J; junction bases unmatched: 5. Germline CDR1 and CDR2: SNHLY and FYNNEI. The CDR3 has 13 amino acids.